Listed below are T cell receptor beta chains from one sample, sequenced in a study of blood T cell repertoires in COVID-19. Assay used: immunoSEQ multiplex PCR; TCRdb lists only in-frame clones, some missing. The sample holds hundreds of thousands of clones; about 80% are singletons and the top ten take about 9.6%. Material: peripheral blood. The receptor set was obtained from a man of 80 years or more with acute or convalescent COVID-19. Both conserved end residues are part of each CDR3.

cdr3_aa	j_call	v_call
CASSLLPGGSYEQYF	TRBJ2-7	TRBV7-2
CASRGGVTQYF	TRBJ2-3	TRBV6-5
CASSVRGTGGLYGYTF	TRBJ1-2	TRBV9
CATHTGAADGRGLHF	TRBJ1-6	TRBV10-3
CAISPGGSNQPQHF	TRBJ1-5	TRBV10-3
CATSDLVQGRYEQYF	TRBJ2-7	TRBV24-1
CASSQDQFTGLYTEAFF	TRBJ1-1	TRBV4-1
CASSPNIAEGAYEQYF	TRBJ2-7	TRBV18
CATPSPQDRGVGAGQPQHF	TRBJ1-5	TRBV7-6
CASSFYGTSPGELFF	TRBJ2-2	TRBV7-3
CASSTGQTGNTIYF	TRBJ1-3	TRBV19
CASKQGQLYGELFF	TRBJ2-2	TRBV2
CASSPLSYEQYF	TRBJ2-7	TRBV7-9
CASSPARTSSYEQYF	TRBJ2-7	TRBV18
CASSQDTGTFNSPLHF	TRBJ1-6	TRBV4-1
CASSSSQGMVQPQHF	TRBJ1-5	TRBV6-5
CASSSWDIKNNEQFF	TRBJ2-1	TRBV5-6
CASSSSLRGLQGVCENEQFF	TRBJ2-1	TRBV21-1
CASSLGDRGLLRNEQYF	TRBJ2-7	TRBV5-1
CASSIRGMKNIQYF	TRBJ2-4	TRBV19
CASSPRTGLYGYTF	TRBJ1-2	TRBV18
CASSVGQTEKLFF	TRBJ1-4	TRBV9
CASSPYRTSGIYEQYF	TRBJ2-7	TRBV18
CAWSVQGAIRNTGELFF	TRBJ2-2	TRBV30
CASSNRGELSNQPQHF	TRBJ1-5	TRBV19
CASSEGGMDEKLFF	TRBJ1-4	TRBV6-1
CASSLKPGPYEQYF	TRBJ2-7	TRBV13
CASSLGGLAVYEQYF	TRBJ2-7	TRBV6-2/TRBV6-3
CASMRASYNEQFF	TRBJ2-1	TRBV6-5
CAWTFLTSGQGAYEQYF	TRBJ2-7	TRBV30
CATSDLTGTGVAEQYF	TRBJ2-7	TRBV24-1
CASSTTESGGYTF	TRBJ1-2	TRBV5-1
CASSRGQMNTEAFF	TRBJ1-1	TRBV5-1
CASSLGDTLLYNEQFF	TRBJ2-1	TRBV5-8
CASSLRGETQYF	TRBJ2-5	TRBV7-8
CASTGDRSTDTQYF	TRBJ2-3	TRBV2
CASSPGTSGSHEQYF	TRBJ2-7	TRBV5-4
CASSSTGGSYNEQFF	TRBJ2-1	TRBV5-1
CASRPDRVAKNIQYF	TRBJ2-4	TRBV27
CASSLGRTGGAGEQFF	TRBJ2-1	TRBV5-4
CASSDGGPGYTF	TRBJ1-2	TRBV2
CASSSRQGDEYEQYF	TRBJ2-7	TRBV6-5
CASSKASTPLTDTQYF	TRBJ2-3	TRBV21-1
CASSQVTGVGTDTQYF	TRBJ2-3	TRBV4-2
CAMTGGPNQPQHF	TRBJ1-5	TRBV10-3
CASIRDNNSPLHF	TRBJ1-6	TRBV28
CASSEGGSRTDTQYF	TRBJ2-3	TRBV6-1
CASTGTGGSGTQYF	TRBJ2-5	TRBV9